What follows is one T cell receptor (beta chain) and its context. Primers: 60 Vbeta forward and 13 Jbeta reverse. This table comes from immunoSEQ multiplex PCR, and its TCRdb copy is limited to in-frame clones, with some not included. Of approximately 200,000 clones listed, 65% to 90% are singletons. These data originate in a study of cytomegalovirus exposure and HLA in healthy donors. The CDR3 spans 16 residues. Germline loops: CDR1 MNHEY, CDR2 SMNVEV (reference sequence). V lost 11 bases, J lost 4 bases, and 18 bases stayed unmatched. Sequencing was performed on PBMCs. The V and J genes are TRBV27 and TRBJ1-1, with TRBD1 matching over 8 bases. This sequence originates from a girl aged 5 to 17 in good health and CMV-seronegative. CDR3 residues: CASGARTGIFGTEAFF. The CDR3 coding sequence is TGTGCCTCCGGCGCCCGGACAGGGATCTTTGGCACTGAAGCTTTCTTT.